The clone carrying this T cell receptor beta chain was recorded many times. Its specificity is not known. The sample originates from a study of breast tumors, draining lymph nodes, adjacent tissues. Study-wide findings and caveats: Compared with basal-like, luminal-like tumors shared significantly more repertoire with nontumor tissue. The data were judged consistent with most tumor T cells coming from lymph node and expanding in tumor.

TCRdb re-derived calls from the multiplex PCR reads in MiXCR, one entry per CDR3 protein. The profile shows about 200,000 distinct CDR3 sequences, around 33% of them singletons. CDR3 size: 14 residues. Trimming cost V 2 bases and J 6 bases, with 11 bases left between them. The V gene's germline CDR1 is SGHTA and CDR2 FQGNSA. Breast cancer patients provided tissue from their axillary draining lymph nodes. The V and J genes are TRBV7-2 and TRBJ2-1; no clear D. The sequencing input was axillary lymph node tissue. The sequence derives from a female donor with breast cancer. Some clones in this sample may be carry-over from other donors' samples. CDR3 sequence (DNA): TGTGCCAGCAGCTTAAGTAGAGGCGGCAATGAGCAGTTCTTC. This gives the protein CASSLSRGGNEQFF.